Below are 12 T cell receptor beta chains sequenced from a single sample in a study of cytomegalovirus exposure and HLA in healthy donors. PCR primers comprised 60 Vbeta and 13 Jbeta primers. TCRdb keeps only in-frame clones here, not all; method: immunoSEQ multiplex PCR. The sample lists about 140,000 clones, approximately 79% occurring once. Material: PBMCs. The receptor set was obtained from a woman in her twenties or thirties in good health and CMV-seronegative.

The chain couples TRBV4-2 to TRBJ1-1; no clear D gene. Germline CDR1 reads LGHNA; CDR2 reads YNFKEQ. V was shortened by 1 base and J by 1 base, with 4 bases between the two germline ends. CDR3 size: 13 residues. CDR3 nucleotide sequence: TGTGCCAGCAGCCAAGTTAGGAACACTGAAGCTTTCTTT. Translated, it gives CASSQVRNTEAFF.

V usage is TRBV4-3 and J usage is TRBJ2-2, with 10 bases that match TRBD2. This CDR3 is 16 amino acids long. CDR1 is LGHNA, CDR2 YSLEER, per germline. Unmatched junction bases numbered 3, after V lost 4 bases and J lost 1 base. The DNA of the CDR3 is TGCGCCAGCAGCCCTAGCGGGGGCCAGAACACCGGGGAGCTGTTTTTT. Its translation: CASSPSGGQNTGELFF.

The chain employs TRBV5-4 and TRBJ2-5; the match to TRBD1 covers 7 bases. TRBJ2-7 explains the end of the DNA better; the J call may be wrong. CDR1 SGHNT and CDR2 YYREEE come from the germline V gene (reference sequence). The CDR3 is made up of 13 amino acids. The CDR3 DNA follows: TGTGCCAGCAGCTCGGGACAGTCCTACGAGCAGTACTTC. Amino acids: CASSSGQSYEQYF.

The CDR3 DNA follows: TGTGCCAGCAGCCCGGACAGGGGGCTCAATGAGCAGTTCTTC. Translation gives CASSPDRGLNEQFF. The chain recombines TRBV11-2 with TRBJ2-1, with TRBD1 matching over 11 bases. Germline V lookup: CDR1 SGHAT, CDR2 FQNNGV. The trim removed 5 bases at V and 6 bases at J, leaving 3 bases unmatched. There are 14 residues in the CDR3.

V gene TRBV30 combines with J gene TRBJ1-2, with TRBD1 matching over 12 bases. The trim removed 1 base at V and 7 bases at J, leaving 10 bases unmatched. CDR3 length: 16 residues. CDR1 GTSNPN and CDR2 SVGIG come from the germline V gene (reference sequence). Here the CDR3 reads CAWSGIPGQGASGYTF. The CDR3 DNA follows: TGTGCCTGGAGTGGGATTCCGGGACAGGGGGCCTCTGGCTACACCTTC.

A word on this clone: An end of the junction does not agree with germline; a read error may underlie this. The CDR3 sequence: CSSSPGSLVYGYTF. CDR3 DNA sequence: TGTTCCAGCAGCCCAGGGTCCCTCGTCTATGGCTACACCTTC. The chain is built from TRBV7-9 and TRBJ1-2, with D maybe TRBD1 (5 bases). Germline CDR1 reads SEHNR; CDR2 reads FQNEAQ (reference sequence). The CDR3 consists of 14 residues.

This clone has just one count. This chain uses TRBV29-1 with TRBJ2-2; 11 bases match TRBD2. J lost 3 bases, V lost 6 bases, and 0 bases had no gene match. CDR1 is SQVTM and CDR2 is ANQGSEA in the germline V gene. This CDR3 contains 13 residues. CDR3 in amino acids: CSVGLADTGELFF. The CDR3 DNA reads TGCAGCGTGGGACTAGCGGACACCGGGGAGCTGTTTTTT.

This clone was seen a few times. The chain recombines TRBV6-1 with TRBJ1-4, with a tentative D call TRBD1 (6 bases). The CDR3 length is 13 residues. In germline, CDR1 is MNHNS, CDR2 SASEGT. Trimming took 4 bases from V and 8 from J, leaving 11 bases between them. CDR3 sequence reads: CASSGRGGEKLFF. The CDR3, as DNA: TGTGCCAGCAGTGGCAGGGGTGGCGAAAAACTGTTTTTT.

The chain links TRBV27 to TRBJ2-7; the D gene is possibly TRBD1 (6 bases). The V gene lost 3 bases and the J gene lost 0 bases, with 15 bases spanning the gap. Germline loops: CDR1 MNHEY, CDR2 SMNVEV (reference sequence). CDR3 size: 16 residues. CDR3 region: CASSLLRQVGSYEQYF. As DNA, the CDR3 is TGTGCCAGCAGTTTGTTGAGACAGGTTGGCTCCTACGAGCAGTACTTC.

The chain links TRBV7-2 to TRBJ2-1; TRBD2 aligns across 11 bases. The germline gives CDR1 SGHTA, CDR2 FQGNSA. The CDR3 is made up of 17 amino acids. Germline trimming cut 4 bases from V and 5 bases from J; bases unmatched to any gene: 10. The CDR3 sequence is CASSSTASGRPNNEQFF. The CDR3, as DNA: TGTGCCAGCAGCTCAACGGCTAGCGGGAGGCCTAACAATGAGCAGTTCTTC.

The CDR3 region is CASSLSSAAPGETQYF. The CDR3, as DNA: TGTGCCAGCAGTTTGAGCAGCGCCGCTCCGGGGGAGACCCAGTACTTC. J is TRBJ2-5 and V is TRBV27; D possibly corresponds to TRBD2 (5 bases). The V and J ends lost 3 bases and 5 bases respectively, with 19 bases between them. CDR3 size: 16 residues. Germline CDR1 MNHEY, CDR2 SMNVEV (reference sequence).

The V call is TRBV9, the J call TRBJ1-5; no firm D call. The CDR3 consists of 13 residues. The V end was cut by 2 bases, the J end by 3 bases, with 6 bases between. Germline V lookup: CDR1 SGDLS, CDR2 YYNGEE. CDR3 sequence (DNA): TGTGCCAGCAGCGTCCAGGCCAATCAGCCCCAGCATTTT. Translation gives CASSVQANQPQHF. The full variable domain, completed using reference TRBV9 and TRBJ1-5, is DSGVTQTPKHLITATGQRVTLRCSPRSGDLSVYWYQQSLDQGLQFLIQYYNGEERAKGNILERFSAQQFPDLHSELNLSSLELGDSALYFCASSVQANQPQHFGDGTRLSIL.